This TCR beta chain was sequenced during a study of cytomegalovirus exposure and HLA in healthy donors. The CDR3 is 15 residues long. Germline CDR1 is SNHLY and CDR2 is FYNNEI. V lost 2 bases, J lost 2 bases, and 12 bases lay in between. The study ran its PCR with 60 Vbeta and 13 Jbeta primers. Produced via immunoSEQ multiplex PCR; TCRdb's table is partial and in-frame only. This table has around 140,000 clones, over 70% appearing once. Source material: PBMCs. This receptor was obtained from a man in his forties in good health and CMV-seronegative. J is TRBJ1-1 and V is TRBV2; perhaps TRBD1 as D (6 bases). The CDR3 is CASSEWDTENTEAFF. The CDR3 nucleotides read TGTGCCAGCAGTGAATGGGACACGGAAAACACTGAAGCTTTCTTT.